One T cell receptor beta chain is described in this entry. The data originate from a study of technical replicates of blood from several donors. The table came from immunoSEQ multiplex PCR; TCRdb's copy has only in-frame clones and leaves some out. The sample consists of about 78,000 clones, 93% of them appearing once. J lost 2 bases, V lost 4 bases, and 4 bases had no gene match. CDR1 and CDR2 (germline): ENHRY, SYGVKD. CDR3 length: 14 amino acids. The sequenced sample was T cells isolated from PBMCs. The V gene is TRBV10-3, the J gene TRBJ2-7; 8 nucleotides align to TRBD2. This sequence was found in a human donor in good health. CDR3 in DNA: TGTGCCATCAGTGGTGGCGGGAGGACCTACGAGCAGTACTTC. Translated, it gives CAISGGGRTYEQYF.